The clone carrying this TCR beta chain was picked up a small number of times. Antigen specificity is unknown. These data belong to a study of T cell repertoires in cytomegalovirus infection. Study in general: The public TCR beta signatures pointed to both CMV infection and matching HLA type.

Overall study results and limits: The response measured ex vivo was dominated by TCR beta clonotypes (HLA-C-restricted and CMV-specific). Of the TCR beta families, the public ones yielded a cumulative frequency that identified carriers of CMV plus the relevant HLA.

One entry per CDR3 protein, called by TCRdb with MiXCR from the reads. Of around 490,000 distinct CDR3 sequences in the sample, 26% were seen once. In germline, CDR1 is SEHNR, CDR2 FQNEAQ (reference sequence). This CDR3 contains 16 residues. V lost 7 bases to trimming and J lost 0 bases, with 16 bases between them. The chain carries TRBV7-9 and TRBJ2-4; a possible D gene is TRBD2 (6 bases). The specimen sequenced was PBMCs. The sequence was obtained from a human donor in good health (CMV status not recorded). Some clones in this sample may be carry-over from other donors' samples. The CDR3 nucleotides read TGTGCCAGCACTACCCGGGGGTTGATAGCCAAAAACATTCAGTACTTC. The encoded protein is CASTTRGLIAKNIQYF.